This TCR beta chain was obtained from a study of OX40 agonist ivuxolimab in advanced cancers. Background on the study: Of mixed ages from about 23 to 90 and averaging about 60 years, the group was almost 85% male. Whole-study results and caveats: It was also the case that some nonresponders had low normalized T-cell clonal expansion.

TCRdb's table, derived via immunoSEQ multiplex PCR, lists solely in-frame clones and lacks some. The table has some 60,000 clones, more than 85% seen once. The length of the CDR3 is 16 residues. The germline CDR1 and CDR2 sequences are MGHRA and YSYEKL. After removal of 6 bases from V and 4 bases from J, the junction contained 10 bases not matched to a gene. A word on this clone: Antigen specificity is unknown.

The TCR was taken from an adult with an advanced solid tumor such as melanoma, head and neck, liver or kidney cancer. The sequencing here drew on CD4+ or CD8+ T cells sorted from blood, taken in a trial of the OX40 agonist ivuxolimab. This rearrangement joins TRBV4-1 to TRBJ1-1; 11 bases agree with TRBD1. The CDR3 DNA sequence: TGCGCCAGCAGGATGATTGTCGGGACAGGGGGCACTGAAGCTTTCTTT. Protein product: CASRMIVGTGGTEAFF.